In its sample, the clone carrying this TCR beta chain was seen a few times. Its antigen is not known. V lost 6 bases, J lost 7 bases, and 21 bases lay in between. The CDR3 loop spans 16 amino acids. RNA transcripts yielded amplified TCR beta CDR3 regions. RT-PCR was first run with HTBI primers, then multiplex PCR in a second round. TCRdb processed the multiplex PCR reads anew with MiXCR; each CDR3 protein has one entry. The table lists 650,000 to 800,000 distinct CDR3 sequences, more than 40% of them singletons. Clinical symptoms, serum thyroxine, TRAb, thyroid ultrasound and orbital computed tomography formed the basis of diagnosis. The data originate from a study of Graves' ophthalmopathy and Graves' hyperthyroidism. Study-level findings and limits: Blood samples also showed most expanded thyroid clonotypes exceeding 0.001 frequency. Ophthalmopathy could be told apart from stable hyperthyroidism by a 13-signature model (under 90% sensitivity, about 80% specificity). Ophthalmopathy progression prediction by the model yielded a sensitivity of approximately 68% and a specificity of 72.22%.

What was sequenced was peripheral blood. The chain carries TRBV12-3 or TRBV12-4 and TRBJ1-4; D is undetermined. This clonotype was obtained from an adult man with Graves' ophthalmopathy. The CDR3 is CASSQPRRRFGEKLFF. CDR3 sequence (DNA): TGTGCCAGCAGCCAACCGAGAAGGAGGTTCGGTGAAAAACTGTTTTTT.